A single sample is the source of the 12 T cell receptor beta chains below, sequenced in a study of T cell responses to AZD1222 COVID-19 vaccine. Sequenced by immunoSEQ multiplex PCR; TCRdb stores in-frame clones only, minus some. The table has 150,000 to 200,000 clones, more than 75% seen once. This specimen consisted of peripheral blood, obtained 28 days after the second AZD1222 dose. These receptors were taken from an adult who received the AZD1222 COVID-19 vaccine.

The rearrangement joins TRBV7-9 to TRBJ2-3; a possible D gene is TRBD2 (6 bases). Germline assignment: CDR1 SEHNR and CDR2 FQNEAQ (reference sequence). Between the trimmed V and J ends, which lost 3 bases and 0 bases, there was a span of 13 bases. This CDR3 region has 16 residues. The CDR3 protein is CASSLIAVRSTDTQYF. The CDR3 coding sequence is TGTGCCAGCAGCTTGATAGCGGTCCGTAGCACAGATACGCAGTATTTT. The full variable domain, its missing parts supplied by reference TRBV7-9 and TRBJ2-3, is DTGVSQNPRHKITKRGQNVTFRCDPISEHNRLYWYRQTLGQGPEFLTYFQNEAQLEKSRLLSDRFSAERPKGSFSTLEIQRTEQGDSAMYLCASSLIAVRSTDTQYFGPGTRLTVL.

The sample holds one count of this clone. The chain joins TRBV6-5 to TRBJ2-7; D not resolved. The germline V gene has CDR1 MNHEY and CDR2 SVGAGI. The CDR3 totals 14 residues. Trimming took off 5 bases at V and 4 bases at J, with 15 bases between the two ends. The CDR3, as DNA: TGTGCCAGCAGTAGGTCGGGTCCCGAGTACGAGCAGTACTTC. It yields the protein CASSRSGPEYEQYF.

The J gene is TRBJ2-3, the V gene TRBV6-1; D is perhaps TRBD1 (6 bases). The germline V gene encodes CDR1 MNHNS and CDR2 SASEGT. Trimming removed 0 bases from V and 0 bases from J, with 10 bases in between. The CDR3 consists of 16 residues. Here the CDR3 DNA reads TGTGCCAGCAGTGAAGCTACAGGGACCAGCACAGATACGCAGTATTTT. This sequence encodes CASSEATGTSTDTQYF.

The V gene is TRBV27, the J gene TRBJ1-4, with 8 bases matching TRBD1. V shed 3 bases and J 8 bases; nucleotides not matched to a gene: 5. The CDR3 sequence is 14 residues long. In germline, CDR1 is MNHEY, CDR2 SMNVEV (reference sequence). The CDR3: CASSFSGGREKLFF. Here the CDR3 DNA reads TGTGCCAGCAGTTTTTCAGGGGGCAGGGAAAAACTGTTTTTT.

The rearrangement uses TRBV3-1 (or the pseudogene TRBV3-2) and TRBJ2-3; a weak D match, TRBD2 (5 bases). CDR3 size: 15 residues. Germline CDR1 LGHDT, CDR2 YNNKEL (reference sequence). V gave up 4 bases and J gave up 1 base, with 12 bases separating them. The CDR3 DNA is TGTGCCAGCAGCCCGTCGGGGATTTGCACAGATACGCAGTATTTT. Its protein is CASSPSGICTDTQYF.

This clone was seen just once. The chain is built from TRBV10-3 and TRBJ1-2; no definite D call. The CDR3 contains 11 residues. Germline values: CDR1 ENHRY, CDR2 SYGVKD. The V end was cut by 4 bases, the J end by 7 bases, with 7 bases between. CDR3 sequence reads: CAISGPGGYTF. CDR3 in DNA: TGTGCCATCAGTGGACCTGGTGGCTACACCTTC.

The rearrangement joins TRBV5-1 to TRBJ2-7; D may be TRBD1 (6 bases). V dropped 7 bases and J dropped 2 bases, with 10 bases sitting between them. The CDR3 consists of 12 residues. Germline CDR1 reads SGHRS; CDR2 reads YFSETQ. The CDR3 region has the DNA TGCGCCAGCTGGGACAACCCCTACGAGCAGTACTTC. This translates into CASWDNPYEQYF.

This clone occurred a few times. The chain has TRBV29-1 and TRBJ1-1, with 7 bases identical to TRBD1. The CDR3 is made up of 12 amino acids. Germline V CDR1 and CDR2: SQVTM, ANQGSEA. The junction had 4 bases not matched to a gene; V was cut back by 7 bases and J by 2 bases. The CDR3 sequence is CSGQGANTEAFF. DNA of the CDR3: TGCAGCGGACAGGGAGCCAACACTGAAGCTTTCTTT.

The CDR3 loop reads CASRGDEPPDTQYF. In DNA form, the CDR3 reads TGTGCCAGTAGAGGAGACGAACCCCCAGATACGCAGTATTTT. The chain couples TRBV19 to TRBJ2-3; D uncertain. Trimming removed 6 bases from V and 4 bases from J, with 14 bases in between. CDR3 length: 14 amino acids. Germline V gene data show CDR1 as LNHDA and CDR2 as SQIVND (reference sequence).

The chain recombines TRBV6-2 or TRBV6-3 with TRBJ2-7, with TRBD2 as a possible D gene (5 bases). The V gene lost 2 bases and the J gene lost 7 bases, with 9 bases spanning the gap. This CDR3 has 12 residues. Germline V lookup: CDR1 MNHEY, CDR2 SVGEGT. CDR3 protein: CASSYQRGEQYF. In DNA form, the CDR3 reads TGTGCCAGCAGTTACCAAAGAGGGGAGCAGTACTTC.

CDR3: CASSLEAGQPQHF. DNA of the CDR3: TGTGCCAGCAGCTTAGAAGCAGGTCAGCCCCAGCATTTT. The V and J genes are TRBV7-9 and TRBJ1-5; no clear D. CDR1 is SEHNR and CDR2 is FQNEAQ in the germline V gene (reference sequence). The CDR3 has 13 residues. Trimming cost V 1 base and J 6 bases, with 7 bases left between them.

The chain joins TRBV7-2 to TRBJ2-1, with a tentative D call TRBD2 (6 bases). CDR3 length: 17 amino acids. CDR1 and CDR2 from the germline V gene are SGHTA and FQGNSA. Trimming stripped 4 bases from V and 1 base from J, with 17 bases between. The CDR3 DNA sequence: TGTGCCAGCAGCTCCCGGTTAGCGGCCATTTCCTACAATGAGCAGTTCTTC. Translated, it gives CASSSRLAAISYNEQFF.